This T cell receptor beta chain was documented in a study of blood T cell repertoires in COVID-19. For the study at large: Acute-phase and convalescent COVID-19 samples originated in the United States, Italy and Spain.

Here immunoSEQ multiplex PCR was the method, and the copy in TCRdb shows in-frame clones only, minus some. The sample has 200,000 to 300,000 clones, roughly 82% seen once. Per the germline V gene, CDR1 is SGHTA and CDR2 is FQGNSA. The CDR3 runs 12 residues. Trimming shortened V by 11 bases and J by 3 bases, and 13 bases separated the two germline ends. This TCR came from a man between 35 and 55 years old who had recovered from COVID-19. Sequenced: peripheral blood. The rearrangement links TRBV7-2 to TRBJ1-1, with D tentatively TRBD1 (5 bases). Here the CDR3 DNA reads TGTGCCGGTCGGGGGTTTGACACTGAAGCTTTCTTT. It encodes CAGRGFDTEAFF.